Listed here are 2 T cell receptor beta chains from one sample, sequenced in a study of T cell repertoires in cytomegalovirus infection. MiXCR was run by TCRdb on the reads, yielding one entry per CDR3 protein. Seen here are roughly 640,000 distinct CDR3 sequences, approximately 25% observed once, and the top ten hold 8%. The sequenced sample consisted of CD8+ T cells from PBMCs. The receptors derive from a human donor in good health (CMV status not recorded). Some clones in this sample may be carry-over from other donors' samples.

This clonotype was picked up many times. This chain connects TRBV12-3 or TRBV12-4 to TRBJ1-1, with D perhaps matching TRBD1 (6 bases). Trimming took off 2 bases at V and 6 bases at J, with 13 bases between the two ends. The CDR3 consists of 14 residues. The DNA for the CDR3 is TGTGCCAGCAGTTTACCCAACAGGGCGTCTGAAGCTTTCTTT. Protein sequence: CASSLPNRASEAFF.

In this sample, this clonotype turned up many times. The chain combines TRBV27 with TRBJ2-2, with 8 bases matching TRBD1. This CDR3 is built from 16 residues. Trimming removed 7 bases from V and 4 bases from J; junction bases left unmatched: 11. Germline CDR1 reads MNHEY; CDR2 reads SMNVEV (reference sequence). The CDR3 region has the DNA TGTGCCAGCAAACTTACAGGGGGTACGAGCACCGGGGAGCTGTTTTTT. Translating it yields CASKLTGGTSTGELFF.